The 23 T cell receptor beta chains reported below all come from one sample, sequenced in a study of blood T cell repertoires in COVID-19 (TCRdb year 2020). Libraries were prepared through the immunoSEQ multiplex PCR assay. What TCRdb holds here is the immuneACCESS table cut down to in-frame rearrangements. Part of the clones is not present; checked against another copy, under half of the missing clones reflect an unresolved V gene, and the others are unexplained. The sample table lists roughly 150,000 clones, approximately 79% of them with a count of one. Around a fifth of the sample is held by the ten biggest clonotypes. Source material: peripheral blood. The source is a woman older than 75 with acute or convalescent COVID-19.

The CDR3 region is CAISPDRGGSPLHF. CDR3 nucleotides: TGTGCCATCAGTCCTGACAGGGGAGGGTCACCCCTCCACTTT. The J gene is TRBJ1-6, the V gene TRBV10-3, with 8 bases aligning to TRBD1. V trimming: 5 bases; J trimming: 10 bases; junction bases outside the gene matches: 7. In germline, CDR1 is ENHRY, CDR2 SYGVKD. The CDR3 totals 14 residues.

This clone occurred once. The J gene is TRBJ1-1, the V gene TRBV11-2, with 8 bases matching TRBD1. V dropped 4 bases and J dropped 1; count of bases not matched to a gene: 11. This CDR3 region has 17 residues. From germline, CDR1 is SGHAT and CDR2 FQNNGV. The CDR3, as DNA: TGTGCCAGCAGCTCCCGGACAGGGCGGTTAGGGAACACTGAAGCTTTCTTT. It yields the protein CASSSRTGRLGNTEAFF.

The V and J genes are TRBV28 and TRBJ1-5, with TRBD1 identical over 7 bases. This CDR3 contains 16 residues. V was pared by 6 bases and J by 2 bases, with 10 bases of the junction left unmatched. Per the germline V gene, CDR1 is MDHEN and CDR2 is SYDVKM. CDR3: CASSPATGNGNQPQHF. DNA of the CDR3: TGTGCCAGCAGCCCGGCGACAGGGAATGGCAATCAGCCCCAGCATTTT.

This chain connects TRBV3-1 (or the pseudogene TRBV3-2) to TRBJ1-5, with D tentatively TRBD1 (6 bases). Germline V gives CDR1 LGHDT, CDR2 YNNKEL (reference sequence). The germline V and J ends were trimmed by 0 bases and 4 bases, with 7 bases remaining between them. The CDR3 length is 14 residues. Here the CDR3 reads CASSQEGANQPQHF. CDR3 in DNA: TGTGCCAGCAGCCAAGAGGGGGCGAATCAGCCCCAGCATTTT.

This clone was recorded a few times. This chain joins TRBV28 and TRBJ1-2; TRBD1 matches at 7 bases. Per germline, CDR1 MDHEN and CDR2 SYDVKM. This CDR3 is built from 13 residues. The V segment lost 4 bases and the J segment 2 bases; nucleotides outside the gene matches: 1. CDR3 sequence reads: CASSSGGNYGYTF. Here the CDR3 DNA reads TGTGCCAGCAGTTCAGGGGGGAACTATGGCTACACCTTC.

This clone was found once. V is TRBV27 and J is TRBJ1-2; TRBD1 agrees at 10 bases. V was clipped by 3 bases and J by 6 bases; unmatched bases: 13. The CDR3 runs 17 residues. The germline V gene encodes CDR1 MNHEY and CDR2 SMNVEV (reference sequence). This CDR3 is CASSFTNPGQGINGYTF. CDR3 nucleotides: TGTGCCAGCAGTTTTACTAATCCGGGACAGGGGATAAATGGCTACACCTTC.

The chain carries TRBV5-1 and TRBJ2-2; weak D call: TRBD2 (5 bases). V gave up 4 bases and J gave up 1 base, with 11 bases separating them. Germline CDR1 SGHRS, CDR2 YFSETQ. The CDR3 is 15 residues long. CDR3 residues: CASSPDSRNTGELFF. Written as DNA, the CDR3 is TGCGCCAGCAGCCCGGACTCAAGGAACACCGGGGAGCTGTTTTTT.

The chain joins TRBV11-2 to TRBJ1-2; a weak D match, TRBD1 (6 bases). V dropped 5 bases and J dropped 4 bases, with 14 bases sitting between them. Germline lookup yields CDR1 SGHAT and CDR2 FQNNGV. This CDR3 is built from 14 residues. Here the CDR3 reads CASSQGTFGYGYTF. The CDR3 nucleotides are TGTGCCAGCAGCCAGGGGACGTTCGGCTATGGCTACACCTTC. Together with reference TRBV11-2 and TRBJ1-2, the CDR3 gives the full variable domain: EAGVAQSPRYKIIEKRQSVAFWCNPISGHATLYWYQQILGQGPKLLIQFQNNGVVDDSQLPKDRFSAERLKGVDSTLKIQPAKLEDSAVYLCASSQGTFGYGYTFGSGTRLTVV.

V gene TRBV5-1 combines with J gene TRBJ2-4; 7 nucleotides match TRBD1. This CDR3 is built from 15 residues. J lost 11 bases, V lost 0 bases, and 11 bases had no gene match. CDR1 is SGHRS and CDR2 is YFSETQ in the germline V gene. CDR3: CASSLDGQVGPLQYF. For the CDR3, the DNA is TGCGCCAGCAGCTTGGACGGACAGGTGGGGCCACTTCAGTACTTC. The full variable domain, completed using reference TRBV5-1 and TRBJ2-4, is KAGVTQTPRYLIKTRGQQVTLSCSPISGHRSVSWYQQTPGQGLQFLFEYFSETQRNKGNFPGRFSGRQFSNSRSEMNVSTLELGDSALYLCASSLDGQVGPLQYFGAGTRLSVL.

The chain recombines TRBV5-1 with TRBJ2-2; no definite D call. The germline V gene has CDR1 SGHRS and CDR2 YFSETQ. V lost 6 bases and J 1 base, leaving 10 bases between the germline ends. The CDR3 spans 14 residues. This CDR3 is CASTKNGNTGELFF. As DNA, the CDR3 is TGCGCCAGCACCAAAAACGGGAACACCGGGGAGCTGTTTTTT.

This clone showed up just once. The V call is TRBV25-1, the J call TRBJ2-1; 7 bases align to TRBD1. V trimming: 6 bases; J trimming: 7 bases; junction bases outside the gene matches: 9. Per the germline V gene, CDR1 is MGHDK and CDR2 is SYGVNS. CDR3 size: 14 residues. CDR3 coding DNA: TGTGCCAGCAGGACAGGGTACGGGCGAAATGAGCAGTTCTTC. This encodes CASRTGYGRNEQFF.

V gene TRBV30 combines with J gene TRBJ1-6; no clear D. This CDR3 spans 13 amino acids. CDR1 is GTSNPN, CDR2 SVGIG, per germline (reference sequence). Trimming left V 3 bases short and J 10 bases short, with 13 bases between. CDR3 sequence reads: CAWSRALASPLHF. For the CDR3, the DNA is TGTGCCTGGAGCCGGGCCTTAGCGTCACCCCTCCACTTT. The full variable domain, with the rest looked up from reference TRBV30 and TRBJ1-6, is SQTIHQWPATLVQPVGSPLSLECTVEGTSNPNLYWYRQAAGRGLQLLFYSVGIGQISSEVPQNLSASRPQDRQFILSSKKLLLSDSGFYLCAWSRALASPLHFGNGTRLTVT.

V gene TRBV27 combines with J gene TRBJ2-7; 7 bases are shared with TRBD2. Germline trimming cut 5 bases from V and 1 base from J; bases unmatched to any gene: 11. Germline CDR1 is MNHEY and CDR2 is SMNVEV (reference sequence). This CDR3 comprises 16 residues. The CDR3 DNA is TGTGCCAGCAGTGCATCCCGGCAGCGGGATTCCTACGAGCAGTACTTC. Its translation is CASSASRQRDSYEQYF.

The chain carries TRBV19 and TRBJ1-1; 10 bases agree with TRBD1. Trimming cost V 5 bases and J 4 bases; bases outside gene matches: 16. The germline CDR1 and CDR2 sequences are LNHDA and SQIVND (reference sequence). The CDR3 covers 18 residues. The CDR3: CASSRKTGGLEGSTEAFF. In DNA, the CDR3 is TGTGCCAGTAGTCGTAAGACAGGGGGCCTGGAGGGTAGCACTGAAGCTTTCTTT.

The rearrangement links TRBV7-2 to TRBJ1-1; 7 bases agree with TRBD1. V dropped 5 bases and J dropped 8; count of bases not matched to a gene: 5. The length of the CDR3 is 12 residues. CDR1 and CDR2 (germline): SGHTA, FQGNSA. This CDR3 reads CASSPWTGEAFF. The CDR3 DNA sequence: TGTGCCAGCAGCCCCTGGACAGGAGAAGCTTTCTTT.

The chain is built from TRBV18 and TRBJ1-1; D gene uncertain. Trimming shortened V by 3 bases and J by 6 bases, and 11 bases separated the two germline ends. Germline V gene sequence: CDR1 KGHSH, CDR2 LQKENI. The CDR3 loop spans 13 amino acids. The CDR3 DNA reads as TGTGCCAGCTCACCCTCGCCTCAGTCTGAAGCTTTCTTT. Its protein is CASSPSPQSEAFF.

The J gene is TRBJ2-7, the V gene TRBV11-2, with 7 bases that match TRBD1. Germline lookup yields CDR1 SGHAT and CDR2 FQNNGV. J was trimmed by 4 bases and V by 0 bases; bases with no gene match: 9. The CDR3 is made up of 16 amino acids. CDR3: CASSLELTGSRYEQYF. The CDR3 nucleotides are TGTGCCAGCAGCTTAGAATTGACAGGGTCCCGGTACGAGCAGTACTTC. Drawing the rest from reference TRBV11-2 and TRBJ2-7, the complete variable domain is EAGVAQSPRYKIIEKRQSVAFWCNPISGHATLYWYQQILGQGPKLLIQFQNNGVVDDSQLPKDRFSAERLKGVDSTLKIQPAKLEDSAVYLCASSLELTGSRYEQYFGPGTRLTVT.

V and J are TRBV19 and TRBJ1-2; 7 nucleotides agree with TRBD1. CDR3 size: 15 residues. CDR1 LNHDA and CDR2 SQIVND come from the germline V gene (reference sequence). The V gene end was trimmed by 9 bases and the J gene end by 3 bases; junction bases not matched to a gene: 13. This chain's CDR3 is CASYSPTGSYYGYTF. The CDR3 DNA follows: TGTGCCAGCTATTCCCCGACAGGGTCCTACTATGGCTACACCTTC.

The gene calls are TRBV19 and TRBJ1-5; D perhaps matches TRBD1 (5 bases). The CDR3 is made up of 17 amino acids. CDR1 is LNHDA, CDR2 SQIVND, per germline (reference sequence). The V end was cut by 8 bases, the J end by 0 bases, with 20 bases between. The DNA of the CDR3 is TGTGCCAGTCGCGCCCTGGGGCAAATTTATAGCAATCAGCCCCAGCATTTT. Translation gives CASRALGQIYSNQPQHF.

The chain's CDR3 is CASSIRGYGEKLFF. The CDR3 DNA reads as TGTGCCAGTAGTATCAGGGGGTACGGTGAAAAACTGTTTTTT. The chain employs TRBV19 and TRBJ1-4; 7 bases map to TRBD1. Germline CDR1 LNHDA, CDR2 SQIVND (reference sequence). The J segment lost 7 bases and the V segment lost 3 bases, leaving 5 bases of the junction unmatched. CDR3 length: 14 residues.

The J gene is TRBJ1-5, the V gene TRBV28, with D tentatively TRBD1 (5 bases). The V gene's germline CDR1 is MDHEN and CDR2 SYDVKM. The CDR3 contains 14 residues. With 1 base removed from V and 6 bases from J, the gap between germline ends came to 10 bases. CDR3 region: CASSLSGNLQPQHF. The CDR3 DNA is TGTGCCAGCAGTTTATCAGGGAATCTTCAGCCCCAGCATTTT.

The chain combines TRBV4-1 with TRBJ1-2; D remains ambiguous. This CDR3 comprises 16 residues. Trimming took 4 bases from V and 4 from J, leaving 19 bases between them. Germline V lookup: CDR1 MGHRA, CDR2 YSYEKL. For the CDR3, the DNA is TGCGCCAGCAGCCCATACGGGAAACTTCAAGGCTATGGCTACACCTTC. It yields the protein CASSPYGKLQGYGYTF.

This rearrangement joins TRBV29-1 to TRBJ1-2; 10 positions agree with TRBD1. The V segment lost 4 bases and the J segment 3 bases; nucleotides outside the gene matches: 2. The CDR3 is 13 residues long. Germline V gives CDR1 SQVTM, CDR2 ANQGSEA. The chain's CDR3 is CSVGDRGDYGYTF. In DNA, the CDR3 is TGCAGCGTTGGGGACAGGGGCGACTATGGCTACACCTTC.